This T cell receptor beta chain was observed in a study of blood T cell repertoires in COVID-19 (dated by TCRdb to 2018 to 2020). Background on the whole study: Samples covering the acute and convalescent phases of COVID-19 were provided by collaborators in the United States, Italy and Spain. The prospective study material was composed of cDNA or gDNA derived from T cells, B-cell-depleted T cells, or PBMCs. Subjects who had been exposed to COVID-19, were actively infected with it, or had recovered from it provided the deeply sampled blood TCRbeta repertoires that made up the dataset. A freely available public database, intended as a resource for researchers studying the immune response to SARS-CoV-2, is where the repertoires were released. Samples came from the ongoing ImmuneRACE study (first 160 participants) plus 1,254 subjects from 6 global collaborators. A de-identified subject ID, COVID-19 status, age in years and sex were almost always included in the sample metadata. Where available, HLA class I and class II types were obtained from metadata supplied by the sample provider rather than from assay-based typing. What the work shows at the level of the full study, not this receptor alone: How much clinical and demographic metadata was included differed by source and by participant, and the metadata was provided uncurated.

The V end gives up 2 bases and the J end 9 bases, leaving 4 bases in the junction not matched to a gene. From a lookup of the germline V gene, CDR1 and CDR2 are MNHEY and SVGEGT. The CDR3 runs 13 residues from the cysteine to the phenylalanine. CDR3 DNA is the only sequence kept; it has 39 bases, read in frame from the first base. TCRbeta CDR3 regions were amplified from genomic DNA using the immunoSEQ Assay, a bias-controlled multiplex PCR. The authors processed their data as follows. The number of nucleated cells in each sample was estimated from the amplification of reference gene primers within the assay. To quantify the absolute abundance of each unique TCRbeta CDR3 rearrangement, sequence reads were collapsed and filtered. Productive Simpson clonality was computed per sample as the square root of Simpson's diversity index over productive rearrangements. TCRdb carries this immuneACCESS record with in-frame sequences only. Its versions omit some clonotypes, under half of them owing to an unresolved V gene in the studies checked, with the rest unexplained. D and trimming were read from the DNA, whereas the V and J calls and clone size are those reported in that table. The table for this sample lists around 200,000 clones; more than 75% of them were counted only once. Clones ranked in the top ten supply about 6% of the sample.

Another Seattle source contributed samples from volunteer blood donors who had recovered from COVID-19. Collaborating institutions collected whole blood in K2EDTA tubes following their own protocols. For TCRbeta analysis, collaborators shipped samples as frozen whole blood, isolated PBMCs, or DNA extracted from either of those sample types. This clone was recorded a few times. Its antigen has not been determined. Base qualities are not recorded, but no much larger clone differs from it by a single base. This sequence uses TRBV6-2 or TRBV6-3 and TRBJ2-1; 7 nucleotides in the junction match TRBD1. Material for sequencing was peripheral blood. This TCR came from a man aged 55 to 70 who had recovered from COVID-19. The DNA sequence is TGTGCCAGCAGTTACCTAGGGGGCGGTGAGCAGTTCTTC. It translates as CASSYLGGGEQFF.